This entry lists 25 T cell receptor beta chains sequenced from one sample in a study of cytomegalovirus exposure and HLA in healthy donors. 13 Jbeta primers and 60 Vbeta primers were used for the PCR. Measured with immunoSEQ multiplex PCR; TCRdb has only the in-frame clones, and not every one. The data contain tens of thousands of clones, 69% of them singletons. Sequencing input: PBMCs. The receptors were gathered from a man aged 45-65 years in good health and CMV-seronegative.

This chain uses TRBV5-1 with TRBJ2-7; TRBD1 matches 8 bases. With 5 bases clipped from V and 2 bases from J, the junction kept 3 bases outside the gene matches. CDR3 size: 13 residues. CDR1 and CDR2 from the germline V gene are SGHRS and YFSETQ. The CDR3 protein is CASRRQGTYEQYF. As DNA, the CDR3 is TGCGCCAGCAGACGACAGGGGACCTACGAGCAGTACTTC.

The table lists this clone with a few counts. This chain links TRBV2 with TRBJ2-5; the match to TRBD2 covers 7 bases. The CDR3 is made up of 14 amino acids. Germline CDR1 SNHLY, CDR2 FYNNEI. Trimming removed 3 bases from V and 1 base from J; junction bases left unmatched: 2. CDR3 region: CASSDRTSQETQYF. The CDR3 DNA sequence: TGTGCCAGCAGTGACCGGACTAGCCAAGAGACCCAGTACTTC.

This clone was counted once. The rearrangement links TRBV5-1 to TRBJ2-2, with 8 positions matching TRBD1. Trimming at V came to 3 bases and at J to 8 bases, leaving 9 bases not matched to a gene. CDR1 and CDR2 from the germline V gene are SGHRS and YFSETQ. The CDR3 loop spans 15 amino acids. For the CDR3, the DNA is TGCGCCAGCAGCTCACTGACAGGGGCGACTGGGGAGCTGTTTTTT. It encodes CASSSLTGATGELFF.

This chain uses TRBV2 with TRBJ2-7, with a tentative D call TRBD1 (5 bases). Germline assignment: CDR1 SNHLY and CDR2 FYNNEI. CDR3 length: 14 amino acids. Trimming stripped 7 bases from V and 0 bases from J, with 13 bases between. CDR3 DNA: TGTGCCAGCAAGGGGCCTGGAGCCTCCTACGAGCAGTACTTC. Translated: CASKGPGASYEQYF.

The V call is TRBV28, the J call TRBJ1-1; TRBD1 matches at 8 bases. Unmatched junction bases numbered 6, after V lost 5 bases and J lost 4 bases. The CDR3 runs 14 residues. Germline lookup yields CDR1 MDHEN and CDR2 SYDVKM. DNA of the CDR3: TGTGCCAGCAGTATCGACAGGGGACCCACTGAAGCTTTCTTT. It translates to CASSIDRGPTEAFF.

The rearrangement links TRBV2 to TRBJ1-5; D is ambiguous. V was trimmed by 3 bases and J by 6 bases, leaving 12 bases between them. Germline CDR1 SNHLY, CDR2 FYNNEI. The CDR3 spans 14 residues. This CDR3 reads CASSERVIGQPQHF. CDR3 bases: TGTGCCAGCAGTGAGAGGGTAATAGGTCAGCCCCAGCATTTT.

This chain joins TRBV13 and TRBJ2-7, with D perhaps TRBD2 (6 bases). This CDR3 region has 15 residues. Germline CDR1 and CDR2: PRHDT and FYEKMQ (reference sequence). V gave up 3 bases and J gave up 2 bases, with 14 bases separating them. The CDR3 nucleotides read TGTGCCAGCAGCTTCCGGCGGGACGGTACCTACGAGCAGTACTTC. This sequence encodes CASSFRRDGTYEQYF.

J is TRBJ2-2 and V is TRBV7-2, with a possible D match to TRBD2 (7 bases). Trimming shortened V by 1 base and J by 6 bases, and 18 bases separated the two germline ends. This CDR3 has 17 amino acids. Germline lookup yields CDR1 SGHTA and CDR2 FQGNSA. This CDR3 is CASSLGGGTINPGELFF. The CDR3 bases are TGTGCCAGCAGCTTAGGAGGGGGGACTATTAACCCCGGGGAGCTGTTTTTT. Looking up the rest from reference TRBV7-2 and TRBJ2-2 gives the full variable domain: GAGVSQSPSNKVTEKGKDVELRCDPISGHTALYWYRQSLGQGLEFLIYFQGNSAPDKSGLPSDRFSAERTGGSVSTLTIQRTQQEDSAVYLCASSLGGGTINPGELFFGEGSRLTVL.

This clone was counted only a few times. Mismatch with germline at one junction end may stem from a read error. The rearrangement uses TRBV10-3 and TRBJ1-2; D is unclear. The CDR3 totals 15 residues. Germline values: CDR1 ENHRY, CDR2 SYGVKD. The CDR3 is CVISEDGVRDYGYTF. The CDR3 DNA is TGTGTCATCAGTGAGGACGGGGTACGGGACTATGGCTACACCTTC.

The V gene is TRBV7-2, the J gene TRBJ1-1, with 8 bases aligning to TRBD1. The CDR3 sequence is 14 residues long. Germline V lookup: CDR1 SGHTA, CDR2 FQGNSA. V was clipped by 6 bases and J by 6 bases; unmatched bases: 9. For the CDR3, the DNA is TGTGCCAGCAGAACCGACAGGGGTAGTGCTGAAGCTTTCTTT. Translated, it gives CASRTDRGSAEAFF. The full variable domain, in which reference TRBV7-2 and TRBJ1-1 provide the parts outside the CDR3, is GAGVSQSPSNKVTEKGKDVELRCDPISGHTALYWYRQSLGQGLEFLIYFQGNSAPDKSGLPSDRFSAERTGGSVSTLTIQRTQQEDSAVYLCASRTDRGSAEAFFGQGTRLTVV.

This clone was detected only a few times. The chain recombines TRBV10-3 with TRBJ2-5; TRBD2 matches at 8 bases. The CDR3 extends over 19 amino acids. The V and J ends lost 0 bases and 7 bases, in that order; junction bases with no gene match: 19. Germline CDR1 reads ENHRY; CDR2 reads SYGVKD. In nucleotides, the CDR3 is TGTGCCATCAGTGAGTCGACGGCGGGAAGCGGGAGTGGCCTGGGGACCCAGTACTTC. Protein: CAISESTAGSGSGLGTQYF.

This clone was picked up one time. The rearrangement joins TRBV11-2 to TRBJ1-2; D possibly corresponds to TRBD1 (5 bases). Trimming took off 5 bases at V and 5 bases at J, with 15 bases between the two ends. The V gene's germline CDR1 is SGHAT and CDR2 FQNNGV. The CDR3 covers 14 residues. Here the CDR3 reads CASSPGTGSYGYTF. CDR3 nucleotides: TGTGCCAGCAGCCCTGGGACTGGGAGTTATGGCTACACCTTC. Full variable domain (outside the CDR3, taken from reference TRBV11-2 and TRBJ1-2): EAGVAQSPRYKIIEKRQSVAFWCNPISGHATLYWYQQILGQGPKLLIQFQNNGVVDDSQLPKDRFSAERLKGVDSTLKIQPAKLEDSAVYLCASSPGTGSYGYTFGSGTRLTVV.

The CDR3 is CSVVPGGTDTQYF. In DNA form, the CDR3 reads TGCAGCGTTGTACCAGGGGGGACAGATACGCAGTATTTT. The chain joins TRBV29-1 to TRBJ2-3, with a possible D match to TRBD1 (7 bases). V lost 4 bases and J lost 3, with 11 bases in between. In germline, CDR1 is SQVTM, CDR2 ANQGSEA. The CDR3 is 13 amino acids.

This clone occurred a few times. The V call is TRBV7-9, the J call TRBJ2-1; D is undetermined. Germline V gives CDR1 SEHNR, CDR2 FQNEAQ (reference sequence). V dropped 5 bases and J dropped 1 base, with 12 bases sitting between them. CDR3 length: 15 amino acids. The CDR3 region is CASSGQSASYNEQFF. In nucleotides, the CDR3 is TGTGCCAGCAGCGGTCAGTCTGCATCCTACAATGAGCAGTTCTTC.

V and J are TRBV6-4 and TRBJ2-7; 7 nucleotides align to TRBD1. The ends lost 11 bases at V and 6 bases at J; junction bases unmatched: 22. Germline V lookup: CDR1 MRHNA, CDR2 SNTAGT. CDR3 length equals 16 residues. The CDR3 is CAACRTFQGVLLEQYF. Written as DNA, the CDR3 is TGTGCCGCCTGTCGTACTTTCCAGGGGGTTCTTCTCGAGCAGTACTTC.

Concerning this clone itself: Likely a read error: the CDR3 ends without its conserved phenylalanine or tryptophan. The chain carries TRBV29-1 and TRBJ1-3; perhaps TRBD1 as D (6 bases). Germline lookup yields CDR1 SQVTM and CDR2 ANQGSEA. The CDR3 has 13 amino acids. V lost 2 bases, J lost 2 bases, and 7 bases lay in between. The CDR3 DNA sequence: TGCAGCGTTGAAAAGGGGGCTGGAAACACCATATATGTT. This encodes CSVEKGAGNTIYV.

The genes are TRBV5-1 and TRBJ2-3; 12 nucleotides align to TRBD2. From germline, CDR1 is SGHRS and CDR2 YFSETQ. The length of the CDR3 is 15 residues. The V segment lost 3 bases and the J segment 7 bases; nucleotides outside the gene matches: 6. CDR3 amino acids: CASSSTSGSKNTQYF. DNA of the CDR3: TGCGCCAGCAGCTCGACTAGCGGGAGTAAAAATACGCAGTATTTT.

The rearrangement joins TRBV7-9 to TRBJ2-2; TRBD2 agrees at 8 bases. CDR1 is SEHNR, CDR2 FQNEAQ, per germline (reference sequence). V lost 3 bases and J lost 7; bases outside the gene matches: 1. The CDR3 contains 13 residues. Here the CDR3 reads CASSLAGGGELFF. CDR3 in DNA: TGTGCCAGCAGCTTGGCGGGAGGCGGGGAGCTGTTTTTT.

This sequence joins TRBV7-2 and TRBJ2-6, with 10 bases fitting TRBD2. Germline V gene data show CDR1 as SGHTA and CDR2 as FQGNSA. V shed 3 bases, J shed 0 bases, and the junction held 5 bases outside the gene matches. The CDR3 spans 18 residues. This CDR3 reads CASSFSPSGSSGANVLTF. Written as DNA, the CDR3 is TGTGCCAGCAGCTTTAGCCCTAGCGGGAGCTCTGGGGCCAACGTCCTGACTTTC.

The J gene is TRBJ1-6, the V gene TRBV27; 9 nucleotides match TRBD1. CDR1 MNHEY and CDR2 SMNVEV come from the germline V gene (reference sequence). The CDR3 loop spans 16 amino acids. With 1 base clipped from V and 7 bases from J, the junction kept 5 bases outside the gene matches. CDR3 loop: CASSLLGQGYNSPLHF. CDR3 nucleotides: TGTGCCAGCAGTTTATTAGGACAGGGGTACAATTCACCCCTCCACTTT.

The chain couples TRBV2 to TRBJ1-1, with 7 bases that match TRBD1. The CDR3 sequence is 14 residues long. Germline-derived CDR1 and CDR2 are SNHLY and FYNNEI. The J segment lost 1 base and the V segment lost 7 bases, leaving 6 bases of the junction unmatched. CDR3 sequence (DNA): TGTGCCAGCAACAGGGACAGAGAGAACACTGAAGCTTTCTTT. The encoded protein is CASNRDRENTEAFF. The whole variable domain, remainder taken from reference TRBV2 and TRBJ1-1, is EPEVTQTPSHQVTQMGQEVILRCVPISNHLYFYWYRQILGQKVEFLVSFYNNEISEKSEIFDDQFSVERPDGSNFTLKIRSTKLEDSAMYFCASNRDRENTEAFFGQGTRLTVV.

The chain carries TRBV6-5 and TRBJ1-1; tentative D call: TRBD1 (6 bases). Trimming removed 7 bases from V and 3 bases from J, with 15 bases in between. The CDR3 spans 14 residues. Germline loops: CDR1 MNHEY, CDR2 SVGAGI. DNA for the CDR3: TGTGCCAGCACCCCCGACAGGAGTGACACTGAAGCTTTCTTT. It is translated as CASTPDRSDTEAFF.

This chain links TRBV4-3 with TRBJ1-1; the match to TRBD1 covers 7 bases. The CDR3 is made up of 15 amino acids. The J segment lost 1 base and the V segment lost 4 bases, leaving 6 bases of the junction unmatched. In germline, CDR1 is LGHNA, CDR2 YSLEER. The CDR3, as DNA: TGCGCCAGCAGCCTTTGGACAGGACCGAACACTGAAGCTTTCTTT. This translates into CASSLWTGPNTEAFF.

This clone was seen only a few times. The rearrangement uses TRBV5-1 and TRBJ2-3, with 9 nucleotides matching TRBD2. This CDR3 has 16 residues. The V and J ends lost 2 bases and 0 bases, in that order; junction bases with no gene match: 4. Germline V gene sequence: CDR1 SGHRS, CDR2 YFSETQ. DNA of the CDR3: TGCGCCAGCAGCTTTCTAACTAGCGGGAGCACAGATACGCAGTATTTT. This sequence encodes CASSFLTSGSTDTQYF.

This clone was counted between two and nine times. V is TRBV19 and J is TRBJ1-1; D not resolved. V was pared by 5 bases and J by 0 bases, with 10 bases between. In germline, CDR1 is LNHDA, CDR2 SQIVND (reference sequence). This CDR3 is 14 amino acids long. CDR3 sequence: CASSPKTMNTEAFF. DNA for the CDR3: TGTGCCAGTAGTCCCAAGACAATGAACACTGAAGCTTTCTTT.